A selection of T cell receptor beta chains follows, all from one sample in a study of cytomegalovirus exposure and HLA in healthy donors. Data came from immunoSEQ multiplex PCR; TCRdb stores just in-frame clones and leaves some out. The profile shows about 150,000 clones, less than 65% of them singletons. The sample comprised PBMCs. These TCRs come from a woman aged 30 to 39 in good health and CMV-seropositive. Both conserved end residues are part of each CDR3. A D gene is named only where the DNA matches it firmly. Rows give clone size only sometimes, using once, few, many, or a class for an expanded clone.

d_call,v_call,j_call,clone_size,cdr3_nt,cdr3_aa
TRBD2,TRBV10-3,TRBJ2-3,-,TGTGCCATCACGTTGGGGACTAGCGGGACTACAGATACGCAGTATTTT,CAITLGTSGTTDTQYF
-,TRBV27,TRBJ1-6,-,TGTGCCACCAAGCGCTCCTATAATTCACCCCTCCACTTT,CATKRSYNSPLHF
TRBD1,TRBV28,TRBJ2-7,-,TGTGCCAGCAGCCGGGACAGGGGGTGGTACGAGCAGTACTTC,CASSRDRGWYEQYF
-,TRBV11-2,TRBJ2-2,-,TGTGCCAGCAGCTTAGTTTCAGGGGTGGGCGGGGAGCTGTTTTTT,CASSLVSGVGGELFF
-,TRBV6-5,TRBJ2-6,many,TGTGCCAGCAGTTACTTGGGCTTCTCTGGGGCCAACGTCCTGACTTTC,CASSYLGFSGANVLTF
-,TRBV19,TRBJ1-5,-,TGTGCCAGTAAGCTAGGAGGTCAGCCCCAGCATTTT,CASKLGGQPQHF
-,TRBV9,TRBJ2-5,-,TGTGCCAGCAGCGTAGGAGCGGGTCAAGAGACCCAGTACTTC,CASSVGAGQETQYF
TRBD1,TRBV19,TRBJ2-1,few,TGTGCCAGTAGTGTGGGGACAGGGCCCTACAATGAGCAGTTCTTC,CASSVGTGPYNEQFF
TRBD1,TRBV5-1,TRBJ1-1,-,TGCGCCAGCAGCCCTGGGACAGGTAGTGAAGCTTTCTTT,CASSPGTGSEAFF
TRBD1,TRBV5-1,TRBJ1-1,-,TGCGCCAGCAGCTTGGGACAGGGAAGGAACACTGAAGCTTTCTTT,CASSLGQGRNTEAFF
-,TRBV27,TRBJ2-7,few,TGTGCCAGCAGTTTTAGGGGGGGCCGAAGCTCCTACGAGCAGTACTTC,CASSFRGGRSSYEQYF
-,TRBV7-2,TRBJ2-1,once,TGTGCCAGCAGCTTTACTTATGGAATAGCGGTCTCCTACAATGAGCAGTTCTTC,CASSFTYGIAVSYNEQFF